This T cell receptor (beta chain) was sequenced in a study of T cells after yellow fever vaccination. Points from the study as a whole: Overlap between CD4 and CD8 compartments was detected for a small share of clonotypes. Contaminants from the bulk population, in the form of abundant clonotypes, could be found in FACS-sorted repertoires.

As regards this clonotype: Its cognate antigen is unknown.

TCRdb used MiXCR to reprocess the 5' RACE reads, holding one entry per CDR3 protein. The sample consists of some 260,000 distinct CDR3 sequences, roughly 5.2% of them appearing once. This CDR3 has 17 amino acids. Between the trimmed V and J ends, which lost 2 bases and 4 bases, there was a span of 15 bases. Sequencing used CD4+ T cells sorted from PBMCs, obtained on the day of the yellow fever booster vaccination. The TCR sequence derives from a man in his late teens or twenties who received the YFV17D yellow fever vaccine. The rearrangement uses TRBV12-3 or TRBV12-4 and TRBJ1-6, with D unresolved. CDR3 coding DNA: TGTGCCAGCAGTTTAAAATTCTCACCAGTTTATAATTCACCCCTCCACTTT. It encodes CASSLKFSPVYNSPLHF.